This T cell receptor (beta chain) was found in a study of blood T cells in healthy people across ages. General study points: A strong correlation between TCR beta diversity and naive T cell percentage was seen. It was not possible, with unsorted PBMCs, to conclusively compare naive and antigen-experienced cells.

With 1 base removed from V and 6 bases from J, the gap between germline ends came to 16 bases. The germline V gene encodes CDR1 SNHLY and CDR2 FYNNEI. The CDR3 spans 15 residues. A sample-barcoded 5' primer and a J-beta primer mix were used in a second PCR of about 7 to 12 cycles. A tag from a template-switch adaptor with 12 random nucleotides marked each cDNA molecule. TCRdb fed the 5' RACE reads into MiXCR, producing one record per CDR3 protein. The sample comprises 650,000 to 700,000 distinct CDR3 sequences, roughly 32% of which are singletons, and about 16% rests with the top ten. Extractions gave at least 5 micrograms of total RNA per sample. There are many counts of this clonotype. Its antigen remains unknown.

Sequencing was performed on blood. The chain recombines TRBV2 with TRBJ2-7, with D unclear. The clonotype originates from an elderly woman in good health. The CDR3 loop is CASSEDLTHRREQYF. CDR3 DNA: TGTGCCAGCAGTGAAGACTTGACCCACCGGCGCGAGCAGTACTTC.